This T cell receptor (beta chain) was retrieved from a study of cytomegalovirus exposure and HLA in healthy donors. Germline V gives CDR1 SGHDT, CDR2 YYEEEE. Deletions cut 3 bases from V and 7 bases from J, with 11 bases between. CDR3 length: 12 amino acids. Sequenced by immunoSEQ multiplex PCR; TCRdb stores in-frame clones only, minus some. The sample records 330,000 or so clones, 75% to 90% being singletons. The V and J genes are TRBV5-6 and TRBJ2-7, with D perhaps matching TRBD2 (7 bases). The TCR comes from a woman under 30 in good health and CMV-seronegative. Specimen: PBMCs. The CDR3 DNA is TGTGCCAGCAGCTGGAGGGGGGGAGAGCAGTACTTC. Protein: CASSWRGGEQYF.